This record looks at one T cell receptor (beta chain) sequence and its context. This clonotype showed up many times. The specificity of this receptor is unknown. No base qualities exist here, and no much larger clone lies one base off it. Cut back by 1 base and 3 bases, the V and J ends lie 8 bases apart. The CDR3 runs 14 amino acids, cysteine and phenylalanine included. Only the CDR3 portion is preserved as DNA: 42 bases, with reading frame beginning at the first base. According to the germline V gene (reference sequence), CDR1 reads LGHDT and CDR2 reads YNNKEL. This specimen comes from a study of CD8 T cells in ankylosing spondylitis (dated by TCRdb to about 2017). Notes on the research overall: The study profiled T cell receptor beta repertoires in healthy donors and ankylosing spondylitis patients to find disease-linked TCR variants. The full study cohort comprised approximately 23 ankylosing spondylitis patients and around 100 healthy donors. Peripheral blood was sampled, and synovial fluid was additionally collected from ankylosing spondylitis patients. Summary of the overall study and its limitations: The disease-linked clones had a CD8+ phenotype and were found at relatively low frequencies in peripheral blood. A TCR beta motif made up of several highly homologous amino acid variants appeared to be characteristic of blood from ankylosing spondylitis patients. Some of the motif variants had been reported before in the synovial fluid and blood of reactive arthritis patients, a finding that suggests common disease-initiation mechanisms. According to the report, matched synovial fluid samples from ankylosing spondylitis patients were significantly enriched for the disease-linked clones.

Instrument on record: Illumina HiSeq 2500. TCR beta libraries were prepared by quantitative 5'-RACE with molecular barcodes. The authors' pipeline ran thus. A new computational method based on a probabilistic model of VDJ rearrangement was used to identify disease-linked TCR variants. TCRdb cleaned the public reads at Q25 with fastp, built clones with MiXCR and kept in-frame beta chains. Rows are unified per CDR3 protein, each entry keeping the most common DNA and genes. What appears here as the V and J calls and clone size reflects TCRdb's work, not the paper's. The sample yields fewer than 400,000 distinct CDR3 sequences; approximately 8% were counted once. 13% to 15% of the sample is taken by the ten largest.

Here the chain combines TRBV3-1 and TRBJ2-3; matching of 6 bases hints at TRBD2 as the D gene. The TCR comes from a male donor with ankylosing spondylitis. The sample comprised blood, either unsorted or a sorted T cell fraction (not recorded which). The CDR3 loop reads CASSQASGTDTQYF. The DNA sequence is TGTGCCAGCAGCCAAGCAAGCGGGACAGATACGCAGTATTTT.